A selection of T cell receptor beta chains follows, all from one sample in a study of blood T cell repertoires in COVID-19. Here immunoSEQ multiplex PCR was the method, and the copy in TCRdb shows in-frame clones only, minus some. The sample includes about 220,000 clones, 70% to 90% of them seen just once. Sequencing input: peripheral blood. All receptors derive from a human donor in a cohort sampled during active COVID-19. CDR3s include the opening cysteine and the closing phenylalanine or tryptophan. D genes are given only for firm matches. The size field is filled for only some rows; it gives once, few, many or a size class.

j_call v_call clone_size d_call cdr3_aa cdr3_nt
TRBJ1-4 TRBV13 - TRBD1 CASRPGTGGEKLFF TGTGCCAGCAGACCTGGGACAGGGGGAGAAAAACTGTTTTTT
TRBJ1-3 TRBV2 - - CASSGAAGNTIYF TGTGCCAGCAGTGGGGCAGCTGGAAACACCATATATTTT
TRBJ2-4 TRBV4-3 - - CASSPNTGGKNIQYF TGCGCCAGCAGCCCTAACACGGGTGGGAAAAACATTCAGTACTTC
TRBJ2-7 TRBV11-1 - TRBD1 CASSLTGPYEQYF TGTGCCAGCAGCTTGACAGGGCCCTACGAGCAGTACTTC
TRBJ1-1 TRBV12-5 - TRBD1 CASGPPGTDANTEAFF TGTGCTAGTGGCCCGCCCGGGACAGACGCTAACACTGAAGCTTTCTTT
TRBJ2-7 TRBV5-4 - - CASSPVRGTYEQYF TGTGCCAGCAGCCCCGTCCGGGGAACCTACGAGCAGTACTTC
TRBJ2-5 TRBV24-1 - - CATSDLKTGGETQYF TGTGCCACCAGTGATCTAAAGACAGGAGGCGAGACCCAGTACTTC
TRBJ2-6 TRBV27 - - CASSPAGSGANVLTF TGTGCCAGCAGCCCTGCAGGGTCTGGGGCCAACGTCCTGACTTTC
TRBJ2-1 TRBV29-1 - TRBD2 CSGTSGVYNEQFF TGCAGCGGTACTAGCGGGGTCTACAATGAGCAGTTCTTC
TRBJ2-1 TRBV2 - TRBD2 CASRPTSGYNEQFF TGTGCCAGCAGACCCACTAGCGGCTACAATGAGCAGTTCTTC
TRBJ2-5 TRBV5-1 - - CASSLDQGTQETQYF TGCGCCAGCAGCTTGGATCAGGGTACTCAAGAGACCCAGTACTTC
TRBJ1-6 TRBV5-4 once TRBD1 CASSWDRDRAHSPLHF TGTGCCAGCAGCTGGGACCGGGACAGGGCTCATTCACCCCTCCACTTT
TRBJ1-1 TRBV7-9 once - CASSLIYGGGTEAFF TGTGCCAGCAGCTTAATTTACGGGGGAGGCACTGAAGCTTTCTTT
TRBJ2-7 TRBV27 - TRBD2 CASSRTSGYEQYF TGTGCCAGCAGTCGGACTAGCGGCTACGAGCAGTACTTC
TRBJ2-7 TRBV7-9 - - CASSPRWTVSSYEQYF TGTGCCAGCAGCCCTCGTTGGACAGTGAGCTCCTACGAGCAGTACTTC
TRBJ2-7 TRBV10-3 few - CAISESMGGWSSYEQYF TGTGCCATCAGTGAGTCGATGGGCGGGTGGAGCTCCTACGAGCAGTACTTC
TRBJ1-4 TRBV28 - - CASTLAARASEKLFF TGTGCCAGCACCCTGGCCGCCAGGGCTTCTGAAAAACTGTTTTTT
TRBJ2-2 TRBV24-1 - TRBD1 CATSDRTGATGELFF TGTGCCACCAGTGATCGGACAGGGGCCACCGGGGAGCTGTTTTTT
TRBJ1-2 TRBV11-2 - - CASSLNRVETGGYTF TGTGCCAGCAGCTTAAACAGGGTCGAGACAGGAGGCTACACCTTC
TRBJ1-5 TRBV6-5 - - CASRTAQVGPQHF TGTGCCAGCAGGACGGCCCAGGTAGGACCCCAGCATTTT
TRBJ2-7 TRBV12-3/TRBV12-4 - TRBD1 CASSAAPGGEQYF TGTGCCAGCAGCGCCGCACCAGGGGGCGAGCAGTACTTC
TRBJ1-3 TRBV7-2 - TRBD1 CASSLTGTAYSGNTIYF TGTGCCAGCAGCCTGACGGGGACAGCCTACTCTGGAAACACCATATATTTT
TRBJ2-2 TRBV6-5 few - CASSYAGANTGELFF TGTGCCAGCAGTTACGCAGGGGCGAACACCGGGGAGCTGTTTTTT
TRBJ2-5 TRBV11-3 - TRBD1 CASSPGQGVSEETQYF TGTGCCAGCAGCCCCGGACAGGGCGTCTCGGAGGAGACCCAGTACTTC
TRBJ1-2 TRBV5-4 few - CASSSQGMSGYTF TGTGCCAGCAGCTCCCAGGGTATGAGTGGCTACACCTTC
TRBJ1-5 TRBV28 - TRBD1 CASSFADRGTNQPQHF TGTGCCAGCAGTTTTGCGGACAGGGGGACCAATCAGCCCCAGCATTTT
TRBJ2-1 TRBV6-4 once TRBD2 CATSTVAGGGNEQFF TGTGCCACCTCCACCGTAGCGGGGGGGGGCAATGAGCAGTTCTTC
TRBJ1-4 TRBV4-3 - - CASSQERVRGEKLFF TGCGCCAGCAGCCAAGAAAGGGTTCGGGGGGAAAAACTGTTTTTT
TRBJ1-6 TRBV28 - - CASSRGRVRAPLHF TGTGCCAGCAGTCGTGGCCGGGTGAGGGCACCCCTCCACTTT